The 3 T cell receptor beta chains given below trace back to one sample, sequenced in a study of liver allograft versus peripheral blood T cells. Overall study: Liver transplant recipients had T cell receptor repertoires compared between transplanted liver and peripheral blood.

TCRdb re-derived calls from the reads in MiXCR, one entry per CDR3 protein. Of about 14,000 distinct CDR3 sequences in the sample, 20% to 25% were seen once. These receptors came from a human patient who had a liver transplant. T cells may partly derive from the graft donor.

By sample share, this clonotype is medium-sized. This sequence joins TRBV6-5 and TRBJ1-2; D possibly corresponds to TRBD1 (5 bases). The CDR3 runs to 13 residues. V gave up 6 bases and J gave up 2 bases, with 10 bases separating them. Germline values: CDR1 MNHEY, CDR2 SVGAGI. As DNA, the CDR3 is TGTGCCAGCAGCTCAGGGAGGAACTATGGCTACACCTTC. The encoded protein is CASSSGRNYGYTF.

This clonotype appeared a few times. The chain combines TRBV7-3 with TRBJ2-7; D could derive from TRBD1 or TRBD2 (5 bases each). This CDR3 region has 14 residues. V was cut by 2 bases and J by 2 bases, with 10 bases left in between. The V gene's germline CDR1 is SGHTA and CDR2 FQGTGA. CDR3 amino acids: CASSLQGAAYEQYF. As DNA, the CDR3 is TGTGCCAGCAGCTTACAGGGAGCAGCCTACGAGCAGTACTTC. The variable domain in full, with the rest retrieved from reference TRBV7-3 and TRBJ2-7, is GAGVSQTPSNKVTEKGKYVELRCDPISGHTALYWYRQSLGQGPEFLIYFQGTGAADDSGLPNDRFFAVRPEGSVSTLKIQRTERGDSAVYLCASSLQGAAYEQYFGPGTRLTVT.

This clonotype was counted ten times or more. The J gene is TRBJ1-1, the V gene TRBV5-4, with a weak D call TRBD1 (5 bases). CDR1 is SGHNT, CDR2 YYREEE, per germline (reference sequence). This CDR3 has 14 residues. V was pared by 4 bases and J by 5 bases, with 15 bases between. CDR3 sequence: CASSPREGRTEAFF. CDR3 coding DNA: TGTGCCAGCAGCCCTCGGGAGGGGAGGACTGAAGCTTTCTTT.